Below are 29 T cell receptor beta chains sequenced from a single sample in a study of cytomegalovirus exposure and HLA in healthy donors. PCR amplification relied on 60 Vbeta primers (plus 13 Jbeta primers). Sequencing used immunoSEQ multiplex PCR; TCRdb keeps in-frame clones, though not all of them. The table has around 180,000 clones, around four fifths seen once. The specimen sequenced was PBMCs. These receptors came from a woman in her twenties or thirties in good health and CMV-seropositive.

V gene TRBV7-2 combines with J gene TRBJ1-2; 9 bases match TRBD1. This CDR3 contains 18 residues. CDR1 SGHTA and CDR2 FQGNSA come from the germline V gene. J gave up 2 bases and V 2 bases, and 12 bases lay outside the gene matches. The CDR3 DNA follows: TGTGCCAGCAGCTTAACCCCTATCCAGACAGGGGGGAACTATGGCTACACCTTC. Amino acid sequence: CASSLTPIQTGGNYGYTF.

This clone was seen just once. The chain has TRBV2 and TRBJ1-2; TRBD1 matches 7 bases. Per germline, CDR1 SNHLY and CDR2 FYNNEI. There are 14 residues in the CDR3. With V trimmed by 8 bases and J by 8 bases, 14 bases remained unmatched. This CDR3 is CASAELTGEKGYTF. In DNA form, the CDR3 reads TGTGCCAGCGCCGAGCTTACAGGGGAGAAAGGCTACACCTTC.

Here the CDR3 reads CASSEAEVLMREAFF. CDR3 sequence (DNA): TGTGCCAGCAGTGAAGCTGAGGTCCTCATGCGGGAAGCTTTCTTT. This chain joins TRBV2 and TRBJ1-1; no reliable D call. V gave up 0 bases and J gave up 8 bases, with 16 bases separating them. The CDR3 runs to 15 residues. The germline CDR1 and CDR2 sequences are SNHLY and FYNNEI.

A word on this clone: Other nucleotide sequences in the sample specify the same CDR3. The chain has TRBV5-4 and TRBJ2-1, with D perhaps matching TRBD1 (6 bases). V shed 0 bases and J shed 4 bases, with 11 bases lying between them. CDR3 size: 15 residues. The V gene's germline CDR1 is SGHNT and CDR2 YYREEE (reference sequence). In DNA, the CDR3 is TGTGCCAGCAGCTTGGACAGGGTGGGGTACAATGAGCAGTTCTTC. This codes for CASSLDRVGYNEQFF.

The chain uses TRBV5-6 and TRBJ2-5; 9 bases align to TRBD2. With V trimmed by 4 bases and J by 3 bases, 4 bases remained unmatched. Germline V gene sequence: CDR1 SGHDT, CDR2 YYEEEE. This CDR3 is built from 14 residues. The CDR3 coding sequence is TGTGCCAGCAGCACGGGACTAGCCGAAGAGACCCAGTACTTC. It yields the protein CASSTGLAEETQYF.

CDR3 sequence: CASSLDRGDFGYTF. The CDR3 DNA reads TGTGCCAGCAGCTTAGACAGGGGGGACTTTGGCTACACCTTC. The chain links TRBV7-2 to TRBJ1-2, with 8 bases lining up with TRBD1. V shed 1 base and J 7 bases; nucleotides not matched to a gene: 5. Germline V lookup: CDR1 SGHTA, CDR2 FQGNSA. The CDR3 has 14 amino acids.

The chain has TRBV7-2 and TRBJ1-4; D gene ambiguous. The CDR3 length is 14 residues. Germline V gene sequence: CDR1 SGHTA, CDR2 FQGNSA. V was cut by 5 bases and J by 8 bases, with 15 bases left in between. CDR3 in amino acids: CASSRGPSGEKLFF. The CDR3 DNA follows: TGTGCCAGCAGCCGCGGGCCTAGCGGGGAAAAACTGTTTTTT.

The V gene is TRBV19, the J gene TRBJ1-2; 8 positions match TRBD1. The germline V gene encodes CDR1 LNHDA and CDR2 SQIVND (reference sequence). The CDR3 consists of 14 residues. V was pared by 1 base and J by 7 bases, with 5 bases of the junction left unmatched. This CDR3 is CASSIGTGRSGYTF. The CDR3 DNA reads as TGTGCCAGTAGTATAGGGACAGGGAGATCTGGCTACACCTTC. The whole variable domain, filled in from reference TRBV19 and TRBJ1-2, reads DGGITQSPKYLFRKEGQNVTLSCEQNLNHDAMYWYRQDPGQGLRLIYYSQIVNDFQKGDIAEGYSVSREKKESFPLTVTSAQKNPTAFYLCASSIGTGRSGYTFGSGTRLTVV.

The CDR3 DNA reads TGTGCCAGCAGATCGAGGGACATCCATAATGAAAAACTGTTTTTT. Translated: CASRSRDIHNEKLFF. The chain combines TRBV7-9 with TRBJ1-4; a weak D match, TRBD1 (6 bases). The V and J ends lost 6 bases and 4 bases respectively, with 15 bases between them. CDR1 is SEHNR and CDR2 is FQNEAQ in the germline V gene (reference sequence). The CDR3 loop spans 15 amino acids.

The J gene is TRBJ1-1, the V gene TRBV19, with 7 bases lining up with TRBD1. The ends lost 10 bases at V and 5 bases at J; junction bases unmatched: 10. The CDR3 totals 13 residues. Germline lookup yields CDR1 LNHDA and CDR2 SQIVND (reference sequence). CDR3 residues: CATDRDGGTEAFF. CDR3 DNA sequence: TGTGCCACCGACAGGGACGGAGGGACTGAAGCTTTCTTT.

This rearrangement joins TRBV7-2 to TRBJ2-1; D call uncertain. This CDR3 has 14 amino acids. V gave up 5 bases and J gave up 4 bases, with 12 bases separating them. Germline V lookup: CDR1 SGHTA, CDR2 FQGNSA. The CDR3 DNA reads TGTGCCAGCAGCCCCTCATTAGAATACAATGAGCAGTTCTTC. This gives the protein CASSPSLEYNEQFF. The variable domain in full, with the rest retrieved from reference TRBV7-2 and TRBJ2-1, is GAGVSQSPSNKVTEKGKDVELRCDPISGHTALYWYRQSLGQGLEFLIYFQGNSAPDKSGLPSDRFSAERTGGSVSTLTIQRTQQEDSAVYLCASSPSLEYNEQFFGPGTRLTVL.

V usage is TRBV11-2 and J usage is TRBJ2-4; possible D gene TRBD1, 5 bases. Deletions cut 0 bases from V and 7 bases from J, with 10 bases between. Germline CDR1 is SGHAT and CDR2 is FQNNGV. This CDR3 is built from 14 residues. In DNA, the CDR3 is TGTGCCAGCAGCTTAGACCCAGGGTCGAACATTCAGTACTTC. It encodes CASSLDPGSNIQYF.

The rearrangement joins TRBV4-1 to TRBJ2-6; 7 positions agree with TRBD1. The germline CDR1 and CDR2 sequences are MGHRA and YSYEKL. There are 19 residues in the CDR3. After removal of 1 base from V and 1 base from J, the junction contained 10 bases not matched to a gene. CDR3 DNA: TGCGCCAGCAGCCAAGCCCAGGGGACAGCCATATCTGGGGCCAACGTCCTGACTTTC. It encodes CASSQAQGTAISGANVLTF.

The chain recombines TRBV27 with TRBJ2-7; 11 bases are a match to TRBD2. Germline CDR1 and CDR2: MNHEY and SMNVEV (reference sequence). CDR3 size: 15 residues. The V and J ends lost 3 bases and 3 bases, in that order; junction bases with no gene match: 4. The CDR3 DNA reads TGTGCCAGCAGTTTTAGCGGGAGGGGATTCTACGAGCAGTACTTC. Translated, it gives CASSFSGRGFYEQYF.

This clone was recorded once. This chain links TRBV6-7 with TRBJ2-1; 11 nucleotides align to TRBD2. TRBV6-7 is sorted into the ORF group, with uncertain function. CDR3 length: 19 amino acids. V gave up 2 bases and J gave up 4 bases; unmatched junction bases: 13. This CDR3 reads CASSYPNRPTSGGYNEQFF. The CDR3 nucleotides are TGTGCCAGCAGTTACCCTAATCGACCAACTAGCGGGGGTTACAATGAGCAGTTCTTC.

This clone came up a few times. The chain combines TRBV25-1 with TRBJ1-4; D remains unclear. Germline loops: CDR1 MGHDK, CDR2 SYGVNS. This CDR3 has 14 amino acids. V lost 3 bases and J 6 bases, leaving 11 bases between the germline ends. CDR3 nucleotide sequence: TGTGCCAGCAGTGATCGAGGAAAACATGAAAAACTGTTTTTT. Translated: CASSDRGKHEKLFF.

The rearrangement joins TRBV14 to TRBJ2-7, with 7 bases fitting TRBD1. The CDR3 covers 15 residues. CDR1 SGHDN and CDR2 FVKESK come from the germline V gene. Trimming took 4 bases from V and 2 from J; bases not matched to a gene: 8. This CDR3 is CASSLYSGTAYEQYF. The DNA of the CDR3 is TGTGCCAGCAGCCTCTATTCCGGGACAGCCTACGAGCAGTACTTC. The full variable domain, in which reference TRBV14 and TRBJ2-7 provide the parts outside the CDR3, is EAGVTQFPSHSVIEKGQTVTLRCDPISGHDNLYWYRRVMGKEIKFLLHFVKESKQDESGMPNNRFLAERTGGTYSTLKVQPAELEDSGVYFCASSLYSGTAYEQYFGPGTRLTVT.

This sequence joins TRBV5-6 and TRBJ2-7; D not resolved. V was shortened by 0 bases and J by 6 bases, with 4 bases between the two germline ends. Germline CDR1 reads SGHDT; CDR2 reads YYEEEE. The length of the CDR3 is 11 residues. The chain's CDR3 is CASSLAGEQYF. Here the CDR3 DNA reads TGTGCCAGCAGCTTGGCCGGCGAGCAGTACTTC.

The gene calls are TRBV28 and TRBJ2-1; TRBD2 matches 7 bases. This CDR3 is built from 15 residues. CDR1 MDHEN and CDR2 SYDVKM come from the germline V gene. V shed 3 bases and J 6 bases; nucleotides not matched to a gene: 8. The CDR3 loop is CASSLGGTLINEQFF. The CDR3, as DNA: TGTGCCAGCAGTTTGGGAGGGACTCTCATCAATGAGCAGTTCTTC.

The rearrangement links TRBV4-1 to TRBJ2-1; 8 bases agree with TRBD2. The CDR3 is 16 amino acids. The germline V gene encodes CDR1 MGHRA and CDR2 YSYEKL. V shed 1 base and J 1 base; nucleotides not matched to a gene: 3. CDR3 in DNA: TGCGCCAGCAGCCAAGCGGGCGGGGGGTCCTACAATGAGCAGTTCTTC. Encoded protein: CASSQAGGGSYNEQFF.

This clone was recorded a few times. The genes are TRBV7-2 and TRBJ2-1; D is uncertain. The CDR3 contains 15 residues. Trimming took off 1 base at V and 0 bases at J, with 7 bases between the two ends. Looked up from germline, CDR1 is SGHTA and CDR2 is FQGNSA. The CDR3 region has the DNA TGTGCCAGCAGCTTAGGTTTTAGCTCCTACAATGAGCAGTTCTTC. It yields the protein CASSLGFSSYNEQFF.

The rearrangement links TRBV5-6 to TRBJ2-7; 11 bases align to TRBD2. Germline loops: CDR1 SGHDT, CDR2 YYEEEE. After removal of 5 bases from V and 3 bases from J, the junction contained 7 bases not matched to a gene. The CDR3 consists of 15 residues. CDR3 loop: CASRATSGRFYEQYF. CDR3 coding DNA: TGTGCCAGCAGAGCCACTAGCGGGAGATTCTACGAGCAGTACTTC.

V and J are TRBV4-2 and TRBJ2-3; 7 nucleotides align to TRBD2. This CDR3 has 15 residues. V lost 0 bases to trimming and J lost 2 bases; unmatched junction nucleotides: 2. CDR1 LGHNA and CDR2 YNFKEQ come from the germline V gene. CDR3 residues: CASSQDRGDTDTQYF. CDR3 bases: TGTGCCAGCAGCCAAGACCGGGGGGACACAGATACGCAGTATTTT.

The chain is built from TRBV11-2 and TRBJ2-1; 13 bases map to TRBD2. This CDR3 contains 19 residues. V lost 1 base and J lost 1; bases outside the gene matches: 7. CDR1 and CDR2 from the germline V gene are SGHAT and FQNNGV. The CDR3 DNA reads as TGTGCCAGCAGCTTAGCTGTGACTAGCGGGAGGTTTTCCTACAATGAGCAGTTCTTC. Translating it yields CASSLAVTSGRFSYNEQFF.

The chain joins TRBV9 to TRBJ2-2; maybe TRBD2 (6 bases). Germline values: CDR1 SGDLS, CDR2 YYNGEE. The CDR3 is 15 amino acids. V was trimmed by 0 bases and J by 7 bases, leaving 13 bases between them. CDR3 protein: CASSVGRDRSGELFF. As DNA, the CDR3 is TGTGCCAGCAGCGTAGGGAGGGATCGCAGCGGGGAGCTGTTTTTT.

The chain links TRBV19 to TRBJ1-1, with 7 bases that match TRBD1. This CDR3 region has 14 residues. CDR1 and CDR2 (germline): LNHDA, SQIVND (reference sequence). The trim removed 6 bases at V and 0 bases at J, leaving 4 bases unmatched. CDR3 in DNA: TGTGCCAGTAGCTACAGGGGTCTGAACACTGAAGCTTTCTTT. This translates into CASSYRGLNTEAFF.

This sequence joins TRBV7-2 and TRBJ2-7; tentative D call: TRBD2 (6 bases). The germline V gene has CDR1 SGHTA and CDR2 FQGNSA. Trimming shortened V by 1 base and J by 5 bases, and 15 bases separated the two germline ends. The CDR3 consists of 15 residues. The CDR3 DNA reads as TGTGCCAGCAGCTTAGAGGGTAGCGGCGTCGACGAGCAGTACTTC. It codes for CASSLEGSGVDEQYF. The variable domain in full, with the rest retrieved from reference TRBV7-2 and TRBJ2-7, is GAGVSQSPSNKVTEKGKDVELRCDPISGHTALYWYRQSLGQGLEFLIYFQGNSAPDKSGLPSDRFSAERTGGSVSTLTIQRTQQEDSAVYLCASSLEGSGVDEQYFGPGTRLTVT.

The V and J genes are TRBV4-1 and TRBJ2-5; 7 bases map to TRBD1. J gave up 7 bases and V 1 base, and 24 bases lay outside the gene matches. Looked up from germline, CDR1 is MGHRA and CDR2 is YSYEKL. The CDR3 is 20 amino acids. CDR3 sequence: CASSQAPGGQAGDGARTQYF. The CDR3 coding sequence is TGCGCCAGCAGCCAAGCCCCCGGCGGACAGGCTGGAGACGGGGCTCGGACCCAGTACTTC.

The chain links TRBV7-2 to TRBJ2-5; TRBD2 matches at 10 bases. The V segment lost 3 bases and the J segment 2 bases; nucleotides outside the gene matches: 3. CDR1 and CDR2 (germline): SGHTA, FQGNSA. The CDR3 totals 15 residues. The CDR3 loop is CASSFLAGEQETQYF. CDR3 DNA sequence: TGTGCCAGCAGCTTTCTAGCGGGGGAGCAAGAGACCCAGTACTTC.